Below, one T cell receptor (beta chain) is given with its context. The data were obtained in a study of T-cell reconstitution after alpha-beta-depleted transplantation in children. Unique molecular identifiers were incorporated into the prepared TCRbeta library. TCRdb ran MiXCR on the PCR reads and lists one entry per CDR3 protein. The profile shows some 520,000 distinct CDR3 sequences, 32% of them singletons. This CDR3 spans 13 amino acids. Per germline, CDR1 SGHNT and CDR2 YENEEA. V lost 3 bases and J 6 bases, leaving 11 bases between the germline ends. This TCR was recovered from a human donor who donated a stem cell graft to a child with aplastic anemia. The V gene is TRBV11-3, the J gene TRBJ1-1; no reliable D call. Sequences were derived from PBMCs from the stem cell graft donor, sampled from the stem cell graft. Here the CDR3 DNA reads TGTGCCAGCAGCTTGGCGGGTCGGGCTGAAGCTTTCTTT. Its protein product is CASSLAGRAEAFF.